The subject of this entry is one T cell receptor (beta chain). The sample comes from a study of blood T cell repertoires in COVID-19. Study in general: Acute-phase and convalescent COVID-19 samples originated in the United States, Italy and Spain. In each case, the material was cDNA or gDNA derived from T cells, B-cell-depleted T cells, or PBMCs.

Libraries were prepared by immunoSEQ multiplex PCR; TCRdb keeps only in-frame clonotypes and omits some of them. The table shows a few hundred thousand clones, with approximately 90% occurring only once. With V trimmed by 2 bases and J by 4 bases, 7 bases remained unmatched. Looked up from germline, CDR1 is LNHNV and CDR2 is YYDKDF (reference sequence). The CDR3 consists of 15 residues. The V gene is TRBV15, the J gene TRBJ2-7; 8 positions match TRBD1. The clonotype was recovered from a man aged 25-40 years with acute or convalescent COVID-19. Sequenced sample: peripheral blood. CDR3 sequence reads: CATSRNDRGLYEQYF. The CDR3 bases are TGTGCCACCAGCAGAAACGACAGGGGACTTTACGAGCAGTACTTC.